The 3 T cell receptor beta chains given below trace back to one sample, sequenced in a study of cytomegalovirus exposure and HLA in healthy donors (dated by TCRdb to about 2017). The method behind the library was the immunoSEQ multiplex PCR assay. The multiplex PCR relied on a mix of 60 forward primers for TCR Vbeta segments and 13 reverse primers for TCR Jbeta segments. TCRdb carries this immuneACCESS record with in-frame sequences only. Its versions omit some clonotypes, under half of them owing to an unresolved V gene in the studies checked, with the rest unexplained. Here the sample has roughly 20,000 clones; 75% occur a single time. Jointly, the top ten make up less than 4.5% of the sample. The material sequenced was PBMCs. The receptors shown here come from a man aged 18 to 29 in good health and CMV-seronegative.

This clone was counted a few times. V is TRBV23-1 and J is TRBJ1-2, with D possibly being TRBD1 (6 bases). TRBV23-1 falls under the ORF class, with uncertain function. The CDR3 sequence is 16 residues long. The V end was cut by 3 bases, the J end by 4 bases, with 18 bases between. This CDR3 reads CASSHVPHRDLYGYTF. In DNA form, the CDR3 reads TGCGCCAGCAGTCACGTACCTCACAGGGACCTCTATGGCTACACCTTC.

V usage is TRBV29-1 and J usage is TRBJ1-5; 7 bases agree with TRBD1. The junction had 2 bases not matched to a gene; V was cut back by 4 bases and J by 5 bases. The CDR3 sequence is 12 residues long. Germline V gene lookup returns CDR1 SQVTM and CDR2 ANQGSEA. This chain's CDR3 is CSVGDSYQPQHF. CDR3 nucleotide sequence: TGCAGCGTTGGGGACAGTTATCAGCCCCAGCATTTT.

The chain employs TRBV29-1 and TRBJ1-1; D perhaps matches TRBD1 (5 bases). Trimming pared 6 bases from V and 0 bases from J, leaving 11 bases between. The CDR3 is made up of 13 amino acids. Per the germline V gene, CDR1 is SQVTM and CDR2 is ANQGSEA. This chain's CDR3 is CSVTGVLNTEAFF. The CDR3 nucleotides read TGCAGCGTGACGGGGGTCTTGAACACTGAAGCTTTCTTT.